These T cell receptor beta chains were read from a single sample in a study of T-cell reconstitution after alpha-beta-depleted transplantation in children. TCRdb itself ran the PCR reads through MiXCR, one entry per CDR3 protein. The sample consists of fewer than 700,000 distinct CDR3 sequences, under 25% of them appearing once. Sequences were derived from PBMCs, mostly from graft donor cells, sampled 360 days after TCRalphabeta/CD19-depleted stem cell transplant. These receptors originate from a boy under two years old who had a stem cell transplant for acute myeloid leukemia, so the T cells may come from the graft donor. Both conserved end residues are part of each CDR3. Fields, in order: CDR3 protein, J gene, clone size, CDR3 length, V gene. Clone size is given for some rows only: seen once, a few or many times, or a class if the clone is expanded.

CDR3: CASSLQRVGPLDIQYF
J: TRBJ2-4
size: -
length: 16
V: TRBV7-2

CDR3: CSVDPGTYDNEQFF
J: TRBJ2-1
size: once
length: 14
V: TRBV29-1

CDR3: CASSLDPPGLAETGELFF
J: TRBJ2-2
size: -
length: 18
V: TRBV7-6

CDR3: CSARAGTVNTGELFF
J: TRBJ2-2
size: -
length: 15
V: TRBV20-1

CDR3: CSADSNTGELFF
J: TRBJ2-2
size: few
length: 12
V: TRBV29-1

CDR3: CASSQVNEAFF
J: TRBJ1-1
size: -
length: 11
V: TRBV12-3/TRBV12-4

CDR3: CASSLDVSYEQYF
J: TRBJ2-7
size: few
length: 13
V: TRBV7-9

CDR3: CASSSGTMNTGELFF
J: TRBJ2-2
size: few
length: 15
V: TRBV11-2

CDR3: CASSWGGSAYNEQFF
J: TRBJ2-1
size: many
length: 15
V: TRBV12-3/TRBV12-4

CDR3: CSARGPGHDYNSPLHF
J: TRBJ1-6
size: -
length: 16
V: TRBV20-1

CDR3: CASSLDRVRETQYF
J: TRBJ2-5
size: few
length: 14
V: TRBV11-2

CDR3: CASSESPTRATDTQYF
J: TRBJ2-3
size: many
length: 16
V: TRBV6-1

CDR3: CASIPGTGGTETQYF
J: TRBJ2-5
size: many
length: 15
V: TRBV28

CDR3: CASSLGGRRLNYGYTF
J: TRBJ1-2
size: -
length: 16
V: TRBV7-6

CDR3: CSASLGTGLTDTQYF
J: TRBJ2-3
size: few
length: 15
V: TRBV20-1

CDR3: CSARGVRGRATDTQYF
J: TRBJ2-3
size: few
length: 16
V: TRBV20-1

CDR3: CSVGGQGSYNEQFF
J: TRBJ2-1
size: many
length: 14
V: TRBV29-1

CDR3: CASTLDRLAEAFF
J: TRBJ1-1
size: -
length: 13
V: TRBV7-9

CDR3: CASSPRRQGGNTQYF
J: TRBJ2-3
size: -
length: 15
V: TRBV27

CDR3: CASSLWGTGATDTQYF
J: TRBJ2-3
size: -
length: 16
V: TRBV27

CDR3: CASSLEPSSGTVNTEAFF
J: TRBJ1-1
size: many
length: 18
V: TRBV5-1

CDR3: CSATTGRESLHF
J: TRBJ1-6
size: few
length: 12
V: TRBV20-1

CDR3: CSARAKAGPNIQYF
J: TRBJ2-4
size: many
length: 14
V: TRBV20-1

CDR3: CASSSPITPETQYF
J: TRBJ2-5
size: many
length: 14
V: TRBV7-2

CDR3: CASSLWHLAGGLSTDTQYF
J: TRBJ2-3
size: -
length: 19
V: TRBV11-2

CDR3: CASSGQHSNQPQHF
J: TRBJ1-5
size: few
length: 14
V: TRBV12-3/TRBV12-4

CDR3: CASSLTTGGRCEQFF
J: TRBJ2-1
size: -
length: 15
V: TRBV12-3/TRBV12-4

CDR3: CSATSGGNYEQYF
J: TRBJ2-7
size: many
length: 13
V: TRBV29-1

CDR3: CASSRQVSGNTIYF
J: TRBJ1-3
size: many
length: 14
V: TRBV12-3/TRBV12-4

CDR3: CASSQVPGTGPYEQYF
J: TRBJ2-7
size: -
length: 16
V: TRBV4-3

CDR3: CAISGDVEIGTQYF
J: TRBJ2-5
size: -
length: 14
V: TRBV10-3

CDR3: CASIPQRGSGDTQYF
J: TRBJ2-3
size: -
length: 15
V: TRBV7-8

CDR3: CASSESWILAGGGNEQFF
J: TRBJ2-1
size: many
length: 18
V: TRBV6-4

CDR3: CSVEASSGNTIYF
J: TRBJ1-3
size: -
length: 13
V: TRBV29-1

CDR3: CASSLVAGGGHEQFF
J: TRBJ2-1
size: few
length: 15
V: TRBV5-6

CDR3: CASSLSLRPNYGYTF
J: TRBJ1-2
size: few
length: 15
V: TRBV7-8

CDR3: CASSQDGVSSLDEQYF
J: TRBJ2-7
size: many
length: 16
V: TRBV4-3

CDR3: CASAAGGPDNEQFF
J: TRBJ2-1
size: -
length: 14
V: TRBV6-1

CDR3: CSAVIGNTIYF
J: TRBJ1-3
size: -
length: 11
V: TRBV20-1

CDR3: CARIPDSLLNSGANVLTF
J: TRBJ2-6
size: many
length: 18
V: TRBV6-1

CDR3: CASSYAGTDTQYF
J: TRBJ2-3
size: -
length: 13
V: TRBV6-5

CDR3: CASSLELRGGEKLFF
J: TRBJ1-4
size: -
length: 15
V: TRBV7-9

CDR3: CASSYFGRGNYGYTF
J: TRBJ1-2
size: many
length: 15
V: TRBV6-5

CDR3: CSVAGLLNTGELFF
J: TRBJ2-2
size: few
length: 14
V: TRBV29-1

CDR3: CASSFITELLYNEQFF
J: TRBJ2-1
size: -
length: 16
V: TRBV12-3/TRBV12-4

CDR3: CASSLPRDRHTDTQYF
J: TRBJ2-3
size: few
length: 16
V: TRBV12-3/TRBV12-4

CDR3: CASSLAGDEQFF
J: TRBJ2-1
size: -
length: 12
V: TRBV5-6

CDR3: CASTSLQGGTDTQYF
J: TRBJ2-3
size: many
length: 15
V: TRBV27

CDR3: CASSHGTAVYGYTF
J: TRBJ1-2
size: many
length: 14
V: TRBV4-1

CDR3: CASSPRVITEAFF
J: TRBJ1-1
size: -
length: 13
V: TRBV5-8

CDR3: CASSLSRDRSTGSYEQYF
J: TRBJ2-7
size: many
length: 18
V: TRBV7-2

CDR3: CASSPGDYGYTF
J: TRBJ1-2
size: many
length: 12
V: TRBV11-2